These 5 T cell receptor beta chains came from one sample sequenced in a study of blood T cell repertoires in COVID-19. Data came from immunoSEQ multiplex PCR; TCRdb stores just in-frame clones and leaves some out. In the table there are about 240,000 clones, 87% of which are singletons. Sequenced: PBMCs or T cells enriched from blood (not recorded which). These receptors came from a woman aged 25 to 39 with acute COVID-19.

V usage is TRBV6-2 or TRBV6-3 and J usage is TRBJ2-2, with 7 positions matching TRBD2. CDR1 MNHEY and CDR2 SVGEGT come from the germline V gene. Germline trimming cut 2 bases from V and 4 bases from J; bases unmatched to any gene: 7. CDR3 length: 16 amino acids. CDR3 nucleotide sequence: TGTGCCAGCAGTTACGGGCTAGCGGATTTCACCGGGGAGCTGTTTTTT. As protein: CASSYGLADFTGELFF.

This clone showed up just once. DNA for the CDR3: TGTGCCAGCAGCCGCATCGGTAGCGGGGACGACAATGAGCAGTTCTTC. Residues: CASSRIGSGDDNEQFF. The chain has TRBV7-6 and TRBJ2-1, with TRBD2 matching 8 bases. J gave up 5 bases and V 5 bases, and 11 bases lay outside the gene matches. Germline V gene sequence: CDR1 SGHVS, CDR2 FNYEAQ. The CDR3 covers 16 residues.

CDR3 in amino acids: CASSLDGGGKTGANVLTF. The CDR3 nucleotides are TGTGCCAGCAGCTTGGATGGTGGAGGGAAAACTGGGGCCAACGTCCTGACTTTC. The rearrangement uses TRBV5-5 and TRBJ2-6; D is perhaps TRBD2 (6 bases). Germline V gene sequence: CDR1 SGHKS, CDR2 YYEKEE (reference sequence). Trimming cost V 0 bases and J 2 bases, with 15 bases left between them. The CDR3 spans 18 residues. Using reference TRBV5-5 and TRBJ2-6 for the parts outside the CDR3, the full variable domain is DAGVTQSPTHLIKTRGQQVTLRCSPISGHKSVSWYQQVLGQGPQFIFQYYEKEERGRGNFPDRFSARQFPNYSSELNVNALLLGDSALYLCASSLDGGGKTGANVLTFGAGSRLTVL.

This sequence joins TRBV6-5 and TRBJ1-5, with D possibly matching TRBD1 (5 bases). This CDR3 spans 14 amino acids. V was clipped by 4 bases and J by 6 bases, with 13 bases between them. Germline CDR1 MNHEY, CDR2 SVGAGI. The CDR3 nucleotides are TGTGCCAGCAGTTCTCCGGGGCGGGGTCAGCCCCAGCATTTT. Translation: CASSSPGRGQPQHF.

V usage is TRBV5-1 and J usage is TRBJ2-5; TRBD2 matches 13 bases. CDR1 and CDR2 (germline): SGHRS, YFSETQ. Unmatched junction bases numbered 7, after V lost 5 bases and J lost 3 bases. The CDR3 runs 16 residues. CDR3 in DNA: TGCGCCAGCAGGCGTGGGACTAGCGGGGTGGAAGAGACCCAGTACTTC. Translating it yields CASRRGTSGVEETQYF.